This T cell receptor beta chain was identified during a study of blood T cell repertoires in COVID-19. The wider study: PBMCs, B-cell-depleted T cells, or T cells were the source of the cDNA or gDNA that made up the material.

Using immunoSEQ multiplex PCR, the repertoire was profiled, and TCRdb retains in-frame clones only, with some absent. This table has 90,000 or so clones, around 90% appearing once. The CDR3 spans 19 residues. V shed 5 bases and J 4 bases; nucleotides not matched to a gene: 12. Germline CDR1 and CDR2: SGHVS and FNYEAQ. This chain connects TRBV7-6 to TRBJ2-2, with 14 bases fitting TRBD2. The sequence came from a human donor with active COVID-19. The donor label of this sample is uncertain. The source material was peripheral blood. Here the CDR3 DNA reads TGTGCCAGCAGCCTTGATGGGACTAGCGGGGGTTTCGTCACCGGGGAGCTGTTTTTT. This codes for CASSLDGTSGGFVTGELFF.